This is a list of T cell receptor beta chains from one sample in a study of blood T cell repertoires in COVID-19. Clones were sequenced by immunoSEQ multiplex PCR, and TCRdb holds only the in-frame ones, with some missing. The table includes some 350,000 clones, 91% detected once. Sequenced input: peripheral blood. These TCRs come from a woman younger than 30 who had recovered from COVID-19. CDR3s include the opening cysteine and the closing phenylalanine or tryptophan. The order of the fields is CDR3 protein, CDR3 DNA, D gene, clone size, J gene, V gene. A D gene is named only where the DNA matches it firmly. Clone size appears in some rows only: once, few, many, or a class for an expanded clone.

CASSYPGLAGGNEQFF,TGTGCCAGCAGTTACCCGGGACTAGCGGGAGGGAATGAGCAGTTCTTC,TRBD2,-,TRBJ2-1,TRBV6-5
CASSIRWGTLSGANVLTF,TGTGCCAGTAGTATAAGATGGGGCACTCTCTCTGGGGCCAACGTCCTGACTTTC,-,-,TRBJ2-6,TRBV19
CASSEDYPSSTDTQYF,TGTGCCAGCAGTGAAGACTACCCTTCTAGCACAGATACGCAGTATTTT,-,-,TRBJ2-3,TRBV2
CASSLDSGTYNEQFF,TGCGCCAGCAGCTTGGATAGCGGGACTTACAATGAGCAGTTCTTC,TRBD2,-,TRBJ2-1,TRBV5-1
CASRTGGGYTF,TGTGCCAGCCGGACAGGTGGAGGCTACACCTTC,TRBD1,-,TRBJ1-2,TRBV2
CASSYSRRQGNTEAFF,TGTGCCAGCAGTTACTCACGACGTCAGGGGAACACTGAAGCTTTCTTT,-,-,TRBJ1-1,TRBV6-6
CASSSQGGNNSPLHF,TGTGCCAGCAGTTCACAGGGGGGGAATAATTCACCCCTCCACTTT,TRBD1,-,TRBJ1-6,TRBV6-5
CAWKQGGNQPQHF,TGTGCCTGGAAGCAAGGCGGTAATCAGCCCCAGCATTTT,-,-,TRBJ1-5,TRBV30
CASSLDSQGNQPQHF,TGTGCCAGCAGCTTAGATTCACAGGGCAATCAGCCCCAGCATTTT,-,-,TRBJ1-5,TRBV7-2
CASSQVFRGRGNTIYF,TGTGCCAGCAGCCAAGTATTTCGGGGTAGGGGAAACACCATATATTTT,-,-,TRBJ1-3,TRBV3-1/TRBV3-2
CASSIRDRGHAGELFF,TGTGCCAGTAGTATCCGGGACAGGGGGCACGCCGGGGAGCTGTTTTTT,TRBD1,-,TRBJ2-2,TRBV19
CASSPTGEWNEQFF,TGCGCCAGCAGTCCAACAGGGGAATGGAATGAGCAGTTCTTC,TRBD1,-,TRBJ2-1,TRBV4-1
CASSGNQREVTGELFF,TGTGCCAGCAGTGGAAATCAGCGGGAGGTCACCGGGGAGCTGTTTTTT,TRBD2,-,TRBJ2-2,TRBV27
CASSRRQMYGYTF,TGTGCCAGCAGCCGCCGACAGATGTATGGCTACACCTTC,-,-,TRBJ1-2,TRBV12-3/TRBV12-4
CASRLAGGFNEQFF,TGTGCCAGCAGACTAGCGGGAGGCTTTAATGAGCAGTTCTTC,TRBD2,-,TRBJ2-1,TRBV6-5
CASSLYGEDTQYF,TGTGCCAGCAGTTTATACGGAGAAGATACGCAGTATTTT,-,-,TRBJ2-3,TRBV27
CATSVQGDTEAFF,TGTGCCACCAGTGTCCAGGGTGACACTGAAGCTTTCTTT,-,-,TRBJ1-1,TRBV24-1
CASSFAEKLFF,TGTGCCAGCAGCTTTGCGGAAAAACTGTTTTTT,-,-,TRBJ1-4,TRBV6-2/TRBV6-3
CASIQGVNTIYF,TGTGCCAGCATTCAGGGTGTAAATACCATATATTTT,-,-,TRBJ1-3,TRBV21-1
CATSSPVLNEQFF,TGTGCCACCAGCAGTCCAGTGTTGAATGAGCAGTTCTTC,-,-,TRBJ2-1,TRBV15
CASSIKSRGLTEAFF,TGTGCCAGTAGTATTAAGTCCAGGGGGCTAACTGAAGCTTTCTTT,TRBD1,-,TRBJ1-1,TRBV19
CASSSRDRGVTGELFF,TGTGCCAGTAGTTCCCGGGACAGGGGTGTAACCGGGGAGCTGTTTTTT,TRBD1,-,TRBJ2-2,TRBV19
CASSLRVNTEAFF,TGCGCCAGCAGCTTAAGAGTGAACACTGAAGCTTTCTTT,-,once,TRBJ1-1,TRBV5-1
CASSAGQASSSGYTF,TGTGCCAGCAGTGCGGGACAGGCATCGTCTTCGGGCTACACCTTC,TRBD1,-,TRBJ1-2,TRBV25-1
CASGTSGTVYNEQFF,TGTGCTAGTGGGACCTCCGGGACAGTCTACAATGAGCAGTTCTTC,TRBD1,-,TRBJ2-1,TRBV12-5
CASSLVASGNYAEQFF,TGTGCCAGCAGCTTGGTGGCTAGCGGGAATTACGCTGAGCAGTTCTTC,TRBD2,-,TRBJ2-1,TRBV5-4
CASNGGLGLAGELFF,TGCGCCAGCAACGGGGGATTGGGATTAGCCGGGGAGCTGTTTTTT,-,-,TRBJ2-2,TRBV5-1
CASSQEASYSGNTIYF,TGCGCCAGCAGCCAAGAGGCAAGTTACTCTGGAAACACCATATATTTT,-,-,TRBJ1-3,TRBV4-1
CASSAGTSGVGTDTQYF,TGTGCCAGCAGCGCCGGGACTAGCGGGGTAGGCACAGATACGCAGTATTTT,TRBD2,-,TRBJ2-3,TRBV7-2
CASRSRGYGYTF,TGTGCCAGCAGATCCAGGGGCTATGGCTACACCTTC,-,-,TRBJ1-2,TRBV13
CASSSDTGELFF,TGTGCCAGCAGTTCCGACACCGGGGAGCTGTTTTTT,-,-,TRBJ2-2,TRBV6-5
CASSETDKYSNQPQHF,TGTGCCAGCAGTGAAACCGACAAGTATAGCAATCAGCCCCAGCATTTT,-,-,TRBJ1-5,TRBV2